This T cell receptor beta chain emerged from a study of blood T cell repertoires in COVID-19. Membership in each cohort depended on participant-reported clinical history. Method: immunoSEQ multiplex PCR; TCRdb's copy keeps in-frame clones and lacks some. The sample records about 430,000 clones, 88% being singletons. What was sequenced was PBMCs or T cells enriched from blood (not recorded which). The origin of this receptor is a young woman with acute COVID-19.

CDR3: CAISESNRVSEAFF. The CDR3 nucleotides read TGTGCCATCAGTGAGTCGAACAGGGTAAGTGAAGCTTTCTTT. The chain recombines TRBV10-3 with TRBJ1-1, with D tentatively TRBD1 (6 bases). The germline CDR1 and CDR2 sequences are ENHRY and SYGVKD. The CDR3 runs to 14 residues. Between the trimmed V and J ends, which lost 0 bases and 7 bases, there was a span of 12 bases.